Here is one T cell receptor beta chain with its context. Its antigen is still unknown. Donors were nominally healthy when sampled, though unrecorded immune exposures were likely. These data belong to a study of cytomegalovirus exposure and HLA in healthy donors. This PCR relied on a set of 60 Vbeta primers and 13 Jbeta primers. Assay: immunoSEQ multiplex PCR; the TCRdb copy retains only in-frame clones and omits some. In the table there are 200,000 to 300,000 clones, over 80% of which are singletons. Findings and limits, study-wide: Many donors carried some public TCRs, although rarity characterized most TCR sequences. Another analysis was done later, and it associated 16,951 TCR beta sequences with HLA alleles at 0.05 false discovery rate.

The receptor comes from a woman in her 40s in good health and CMV-seropositive. Sequenced material: PBMCs.

CDR3 bases: TGTGCCAGCAGTGAAAACAGTTTGGCTGGCTACACCTTC. This gives the protein CASSENSLAGYTF. The rearrangement links TRBV6-1 to TRBJ1-2; D call uncertain. V lost 2 bases to trimming and J lost 7 bases, with 11 bases between them. Germline V gives CDR1 MNHNS, CDR2 SASEGT. The CDR3 has 13 amino acids.